A selection of T cell receptor beta chains follows, all from one sample in a study of OX40 agonist ivuxolimab in advanced cancers. Profiled with immunoSEQ multiplex PCR; TCRdb holds only in-frame clones, not every one. The sample lists some 69,000 clones, roughly nine tenths occurring once. The sequenced sample was CD4+ or CD8+ T cells sorted from blood, obtained in a trial of the OX40 agonist ivuxolimab. These receptors originate from an adult with an advanced solid tumor such as melanoma, head and neck, liver or kidney cancer. The CDR3 runs from the conserved cysteine through the conserved F or W. A D gene is named only where the DNA matches it firmly. Not all rows give a size; the values are once, few, many and, for expanded clones, a class.

clone_size: -; j_call: TRBJ2-6; d_call: -; v_call: TRBV6-1; cdr3_aa: CASSESGANVLTF; cdr3_nt: TGTGCCAGCAGTGAATCTGGGGCCAACGTCCTGACTTTC
clone_size: -; j_call: TRBJ2-7; d_call: TRBD1; v_call: TRBV11-2; cdr3_aa: CASSRTVDRGYEQYF; cdr3_nt: TGTGCCAGCAGCCGGACTGTGGACAGGGGCTACGAGCAGTACTTC
clone_size: once; j_call: TRBJ2-5; d_call: TRBD1; v_call: TRBV7-7; cdr3_aa: CASSPRTGQETQYF; cdr3_nt: TGTGCCAGCAGCCCCCGGACAGGACAAGAGACCCAGTACTTC
clone_size: -; j_call: TRBJ1-5; d_call: TRBD1; v_call: TRBV28; cdr3_aa: CASRPGQGGQPQHF; cdr3_nt: TGTGCCAGCAGGCCGGGACAGGGAGGACAGCCCCAGCATTTT
clone_size: -; j_call: TRBJ2-7; d_call: -; v_call: TRBV27; cdr3_aa: CASSLSSRGRESYEQYF; cdr3_nt: TGTGCCAGCAGTTTATCTTCCCGCGGCAGAGAGTCCTACGAGCAGTACTTC
clone_size: -; j_call: TRBJ2-7; d_call: TRBD1; v_call: TRBV15; cdr3_aa: CATSREGQRYEQYF; cdr3_nt: TGTGCCACCAGCAGAGAGGGACAGCGATACGAGCAGTACTTC
clone_size: -; j_call: TRBJ1-2; d_call: TRBD1; v_call: TRBV28; cdr3_aa: CASSFPTGVKTYGYTF; cdr3_nt: TGTGCCAGCAGTTTCCCCACAGGGGTCAAAACTTATGGCTACACCTTC
clone_size: -; j_call: TRBJ1-2; d_call: -; v_call: TRBV28; cdr3_aa: CASSQQPTNYGYTF; cdr3_nt: TGTGCCAGCAGTCAACAGCCTACTAACTATGGCTACACCTTC
clone_size: -; j_call: TRBJ2-3; d_call: -; v_call: TRBV14; cdr3_aa: CASSLSREEDTQYF; cdr3_nt: TGTGCCAGCAGCCTTAGTAGGGAGGAAGATACGCAGTATTTT
clone_size: -; j_call: TRBJ2-7; d_call: TRBD2; v_call: TRBV10-3; cdr3_aa: CAISGTSGSYEQYF; cdr3_nt: TGTGCCATCAGCGGTACTAGCGGGAGCTACGAGCAGTACTTC
clone_size: -; j_call: TRBJ1-1; d_call: TRBD1; v_call: TRBV5-4; cdr3_aa: CASRGTAEAFF; cdr3_nt: TGTGCCAGCAGAGGGACAGCTGAAGCTTTCTTT
clone_size: -; j_call: TRBJ2-1; d_call: -; v_call: TRBV28; cdr3_aa: CASSSFTPDHEQFF; cdr3_nt: TGTGCCAGCAGCTCGTTCACCCCGGACCATGAGCAGTTCTTC
clone_size: -; j_call: TRBJ2-7; d_call: -; v_call: TRBV27; cdr3_aa: CASSLSKIPKPYEQYF; cdr3_nt: TGTGCCAGCAGTTTATCGAAAATCCCTAAGCCCTACGAGCAGTACTTC
clone_size: -; j_call: TRBJ1-5; d_call: -; v_call: TRBV6-6; cdr3_aa: CAVRGGLTGNQPQHF; cdr3_nt: TGTGCCGTTAGAGGGGGTTTAACAGGCAATCAGCCCCAGCATTTT
clone_size: few; j_call: TRBJ2-1; d_call: TRBD2; v_call: TRBV7-6; cdr3_aa: CASSLLAGSGYNEQFF; cdr3_nt: TGTGCCAGCAGCTTGCTAGCGGGAAGTGGGTACAATGAGCAGTTCTTC
clone_size: -; j_call: TRBJ2-1; d_call: TRBD2; v_call: TRBV30; cdr3_aa: CAWSPSGWQFF; cdr3_nt: TGTGCCTGGAGTCCTAGCGGATGGCAGTTCTTC
clone_size: -; j_call: TRBJ2-3; d_call: TRBD2; v_call: TRBV7-3; cdr3_aa: CASSLGLAGVDTQYF; cdr3_nt: TGTGCCAGCAGCCTGGGACTAGCGGGAGTCGATACGCAGTATTTT
clone_size: -; j_call: TRBJ2-1; d_call: TRBD2; v_call: TRBV9; cdr3_aa: CASSPQSWLAGVPYNEQFF; cdr3_nt: TGTGCCAGCAGCCCCCAGTCTTGGCTAGCGGGAGTCCCTTACAATGAGCAGTTCTTC
clone_size: -; j_call: TRBJ2-1; d_call: TRBD1; v_call: TRBV7-2; cdr3_aa: CASSIGTEYNEQFF; cdr3_nt: TGTGCCAGCAGCATAGGGACAGAGTACAATGAGCAGTTCTTC
clone_size: -; j_call: TRBJ2-3; d_call: TRBD1; v_call: TRBV10-3; cdr3_aa: CAISSGQGPADTQYF; cdr3_nt: TGTGCCATCAGTAGTGGACAGGGCCCAGCAGATACGCAGTATTTT
clone_size: -; j_call: TRBJ2-3; d_call: TRBD2; v_call: TRBV19; cdr3_aa: CASSIPRLAQGADTQYF; cdr3_nt: TGTGCCAGTAGTATCCCGAGACTAGCTCAAGGGGCAGATACGCAGTATTTT
clone_size: -; j_call: TRBJ2-2; d_call: TRBD2; v_call: TRBV7-2; cdr3_aa: CASSPAGRERMTGELFF; cdr3_nt: TGTGCCAGCAGCCCAGCCGGGCGGGAGAGGATGACCGGGGAGCTGTTTTTT
clone_size: -; j_call: TRBJ2-2; d_call: -; v_call: TRBV4-2; cdr3_aa: CASSQIPGSNTGELFF; cdr3_nt: TGTGCCAGCAGCCAAATTCCTGGTTCGAACACCGGGGAGCTGTTTTTT
clone_size: -; j_call: TRBJ2-5; d_call: -; v_call: TRBV15; cdr3_aa: CATSRAPVGETQYF; cdr3_nt: TGTGCCACCAGCAGAGCCCCAGTCGGGGAGACCCAGTACTTC
clone_size: -; j_call: TRBJ2-1; d_call: TRBD2; v_call: TRBV7-3; cdr3_aa: CASSSGLAGYNEQFF; cdr3_nt: TGTGCCAGCAGCTCGGGACTAGCGGGGTACAATGAGCAGTTCTTC
clone_size: -; j_call: TRBJ2-4; d_call: TRBD1; v_call: TRBV6-1; cdr3_aa: CASSRQGAKNIQYF; cdr3_nt: TGTGCCAGCAGTCGACAGGGGGCCAAAAACATTCAGTACTTC
clone_size: -; j_call: TRBJ2-7; d_call: -; v_call: TRBV6-1; cdr3_aa: CASSRDGSYEQYF; cdr3_nt: TGTGCCAGCAGCAGGGACGGCTCCTACGAGCAGTACTTC
clone_size: -; j_call: TRBJ2-7; d_call: -; v_call: TRBV6-5; cdr3_aa: CASSYSGTTYEQYF; cdr3_nt: TGTGCCAGCAGTTATTCGGGGACCACCTACGAGCAGTACTTC
clone_size: -; j_call: TRBJ1-2; d_call: -; v_call: TRBV14; cdr3_aa: CASSQDRSIGYTF; cdr3_nt: TGTGCCAGCAGCCAAGACAGGTCGATCGGCTACACCTTC
clone_size: -; j_call: TRBJ1-1; d_call: -; v_call: TRBV7-2; cdr3_aa: CASSPRLGVNTEAFF; cdr3_nt: TGTGCCAGCAGCCCCCGGTTGGGAGTGAACACTGAAGCTTTCTTT
clone_size: -; j_call: TRBJ1-1; d_call: -; v_call: TRBV10-3; cdr3_aa: CAISETGYVAEAFF; cdr3_nt: TGTGCCATCAGTGAAACAGGATATGTCGCTGAAGCTTTCTTT
clone_size: -; j_call: TRBJ1-4; d_call: TRBD1; v_call: TRBV5-8; cdr3_aa: CASSLGGGAGKLFF; cdr3_nt: TGTGCCAGCAGCTTGGGAGGGGGCGCGGGAAAACTGTTTTTT
clone_size: once; j_call: TRBJ1-5; d_call: -; v_call: TRBV6-1; cdr3_aa: CASSVLRQFNQPQHF; cdr3_nt: TGTGCCAGCAGTGTTTTGAGACAGTTCAATCAGCCCCAGCATTTT
clone_size: -; j_call: TRBJ2-3; d_call: -; v_call: TRBV6-1; cdr3_aa: CASSEWGGLYADTQYF; cdr3_nt: TGTGCCAGCAGTGAATGGGGCGGACTGTACGCAGATACGCAGTATTTT
clone_size: -; j_call: TRBJ1-3; d_call: -; v_call: TRBV13; cdr3_aa: CASSSKIDRTSGNTIYF; cdr3_nt: TGTGCCAGCAGCTCCAAGATAGACAGAACCTCTGGAAACACCATATATTTT
clone_size: once; j_call: TRBJ1-1; d_call: -; v_call: TRBV11-2; cdr3_aa: CASSLVMDTEAFF; cdr3_nt: TGTGCCAGCAGCTTAGTTATGGACACTGAAGCTTTCTTT
clone_size: -; j_call: TRBJ1-1; d_call: TRBD1; v_call: TRBV19; cdr3_aa: CASSSRQGNTEAFF; cdr3_nt: TGTGCCAGTAGTTCACGACAGGGGAACACTGAAGCTTTCTTT
clone_size: -; j_call: TRBJ2-7; d_call: TRBD1; v_call: TRBV19; cdr3_aa: CASSIPGQAGYEQYF; cdr3_nt: TGTGCCAGTAGTATCCCGGGACAGGCCGGCTACGAGCAGTACTTC
clone_size: -; j_call: TRBJ2-7; d_call: -; v_call: TRBV11-2; cdr3_aa: CASSLVANKISYEQYF; cdr3_nt: TGTGCCAGCAGCTTAGTTGCGAATAAAATCTCCTACGAGCAGTACTTC
clone_size: -; j_call: TRBJ2-3; d_call: -; v_call: TRBV14; cdr3_aa: CASSQGLDFTDTQYF; cdr3_nt: TGTGCCAGCAGCCAAGGGTTGGATTTCACAGATACGCAGTATTTT
clone_size: -; j_call: TRBJ2-1; d_call: TRBD2; v_call: TRBV10-2; cdr3_aa: CATGREGRNEQFF; cdr3_nt: TGCGCCACCGGGCGGGAGGGCCGGAATGAGCAGTTCTTC
clone_size: -; j_call: TRBJ2-5; d_call: -; v_call: TRBV5-4; cdr3_aa: CASSFYSGLETQYF; cdr3_nt: TGTGCCAGCAGCTTTTACTCCGGATTGGAGACCCAGTACTTC
clone_size: -; j_call: TRBJ2-1; d_call: -; v_call: TRBV5-1; cdr3_aa: CASSPSGTFYNEQFF; cdr3_nt: TGCGCCAGCAGCCCGAGTGGGACTTTCTACAATGAGCAGTTCTTC
clone_size: -; j_call: TRBJ2-3; d_call: -; v_call: TRBV28; cdr3_aa: CASSPVGFKDTQYF; cdr3_nt: TGTGCCAGCAGCCCCGTGGGATTTAAAGATACGCAGTATTTT
clone_size: -; j_call: TRBJ2-5; d_call: TRBD2; v_call: TRBV28; cdr3_aa: CASSSMRITVAGGGETQYF; cdr3_nt: TGTGCCAGCAGTTCTATGAGGATTACGGTAGCGGGAGGAGGGGAGACCCAGTACTTC
clone_size: once; j_call: TRBJ1-5; d_call: -; v_call: TRBV7-9; cdr3_aa: CASSIGGRGQPQHF; cdr3_nt: TGTGCCAGCAGCATCGGGGGTCGGGGTCAGCCCCAGCATTTT
clone_size: -; j_call: TRBJ2-7; d_call: TRBD2; v_call: TRBV4-1; cdr3_aa: CASSRLAGARLEQYF; cdr3_nt: TGCGCCAGCAGCCGCCTAGCGGGAGCCCGGTTGGAGCAGTACTTC
clone_size: once; j_call: TRBJ1-1; d_call: -; v_call: TRBV18; cdr3_aa: CASSPRENTEAFF; cdr3_nt: TGTGCCAGCTCACCCCGGGAGAACACTGAAGCTTTCTTT
clone_size: -; j_call: TRBJ1-2; d_call: TRBD1; v_call: TRBV6-1; cdr3_aa: CASEGQGHNYGYTF; cdr3_nt: TGTGCCAGCGAGGGACAGGGGCATAACTATGGCTACACCTTC
clone_size: -; j_call: TRBJ2-3; d_call: TRBD2; v_call: TRBV2; cdr3_aa: CASSDLAGNTDTQYF; cdr3_nt: TGTGCCAGCAGTGACCTAGCGGGGAACACAGATACGCAGTATTTT
clone_size: once; j_call: TRBJ2-5; d_call: -; v_call: TRBV28; cdr3_aa: CASSGSGAHQTQYF; cdr3_nt: TGTGCCAGCAGTGGCTCAGGGGCTCATCAGACCCAGTACTTC
clone_size: -; j_call: TRBJ2-3; d_call: TRBD2; v_call: TRBV4-1; cdr3_aa: CASSQDSGARTDTQYF; cdr3_nt: TGCGCCAGCAGCCAGGATAGCGGGGCCCGCACAGATACGCAGTATTTT
clone_size: -; j_call: TRBJ2-3; d_call: -; v_call: TRBV28; cdr3_aa: CASSLISLVDTQYF; cdr3_nt: TGTGCCAGCAGTCTGATTTCCCTGGTGGATACGCAGTATTTT
clone_size: once; j_call: TRBJ2-1; d_call: -; v_call: TRBV7-3; cdr3_aa: CASSLNARKNEQFF; cdr3_nt: TGTGCCAGCAGCTTAAACGCTAGGAAGAATGAGCAGTTCTTC
clone_size: -; j_call: TRBJ1-2; d_call: -; v_call: TRBV6-1; cdr3_aa: CASRNDNQYGYTF; cdr3_nt: TGTGCCAGCAGAAATGACAATCAATATGGCTACACCTTC
clone_size: -; j_call: TRBJ2-3; d_call: -; v_call: TRBV29-1; cdr3_aa: CSVDGDGWYTQYF; cdr3_nt: TGCAGCGTTGATGGAGACGGGTGGTATACGCAGTATTTT
clone_size: -; j_call: TRBJ2-3; d_call: TRBD2; v_call: TRBV7-3; cdr3_aa: CASSIGTSGRVTDTQYF; cdr3_nt: TGTGCCAGCAGCATAGGGACTAGCGGGAGGGTCACAGATACGCAGTATTTT
clone_size: -; j_call: TRBJ2-2; d_call: -; v_call: TRBV19; cdr3_aa: CAAGFTGELFF; cdr3_nt: TGTGCGGCAGGATTCACCGGGGAGCTGTTTTTT
clone_size: -; j_call: TRBJ1-2; d_call: -; v_call: TRBV6-1; cdr3_aa: CASSDGRYYGYTF; cdr3_nt: TGTGCCAGCAGTGACGGACGGTACTATGGCTACACCTTC
clone_size: -; j_call: TRBJ1-2; d_call: -; v_call: TRBV29-1; cdr3_aa: CSVEPTGRSGGYTF; cdr3_nt: TGCAGCGTTGAACCTACAGGGAGATCGGGTGGCTACACCTTC